This TCR beta chain is from a study of shared clonotypes between healthy human individuals. Study-wide background: Each donor contributed plates that comprised three CD4 naive, three CD4 memory, two CD8 naive and one CD8 memory.

Germline V CDR1 and CDR2: WSHSY, SAAADI. Trimming took off 5 bases at V and 4 bases at J, with 12 bases between the two ends. This CDR3 is 14 amino acids long. Around 30,000 T cell genomes (approximately 210 ng DNA) went into each sorted-subset replicate. Assay used: immunoSEQ multiplex PCR; TCRdb lists only in-frame clones, some missing. The sample holds more than 2,000,000 clones, around 94% seen once. There were no recent acute infections or vaccinations among the donors, who were healthy HIV-negative adults. The study separated CD4+ cells into CD45RA+ naive and CD45RA-negative memory subsets. This clonotype originated in a man between 18 and 29 years old in good health. Material: naive CD4+ T cells sorted from blood. Subset here: CD45RA+ positively selected. This chain links TRBV10-2 with TRBJ1-3; D ambiguous. CDR3 sequence: CASSPSVVGNTIYF. CDR3 nucleotides: TGCGCCAGCAGTCCTTCAGTTGTGGGAAACACCATATATTTT.